The clone carrying this T cell receptor (beta chain) was recorded many times. This sample was taken from a study of blood T cells in healthy people across ages. Germline lookup yields CDR1 SGHTA and CDR2 FQGNSA. With V trimmed by 2 bases and J by 3 bases, 4 bases remained unmatched. CDR3 length: 14 residues. Next came a second PCR, run for 7 to 11 cycles, which used a sample-barcoded 5' primer along with a J-beta primer mix. TCRdb reprocessed the 5' RACE reads via MiXCR and lists one record per CDR3 protein. The sample has hundreds of thousands of distinct CDR3 sequences; 25% to 30% are singletons. This TCR derives from an elderly woman in good health. V is TRBV7-2 and J is TRBJ2-7; 7 positions agree with TRBD1. Input material: blood. The CDR3 DNA sequence: TGTGCCAGCAGCTTATCACAGGGGTACTACGAGCAGTACTTC. It specifies CASSLSQGYYEQYF.